A single sample is the source of the 24 T cell receptor beta chains below, sequenced in a study of blood T cell repertoires in COVID-19. The table came from immunoSEQ multiplex PCR; TCRdb's copy has only in-frame clones and leaves some out. The sample gives roughly 220,000 clones, 75% to 85% of which show up once; 8.2% is in the top ten. The sequenced sample was peripheral blood. These receptors originate from a woman of 80 years or more with COVID-19, enrolled during active disease.

V gene TRBV11-2 combines with J gene TRBJ2-7; TRBD1 matches 11 bases. Germline CDR1 is SGHAT and CDR2 is FQNNGV. The CDR3 covers 14 residues. The junction had 5 bases not matched to a gene; V was cut back by 6 bases and J by 4 bases. The CDR3 coding sequence is TGTGCCAGCAGAGGGACAGGGGGATCTTACGAGCAGTACTTC. Protein: CASRGTGGSYEQYF.

The rearrangement joins TRBV18 to TRBJ1-3, with a weak D call TRBD1 (6 bases). Between the trimmed V and J ends, which lost 0 bases and 0 bases, there was a span of 9 bases. CDR3 length: 16 residues. Per germline, CDR1 KGHSH and CDR2 LQKENI. The CDR3 protein is CASSPPTGTSGNTIYF. CDR3 coding DNA: TGTGCCAGCTCACCACCCACAGGGACCTCTGGAAACACCATATATTTT.

This clone appeared a single time. The chain links TRBV15 to TRBJ1-1; 9 nucleotides line up with TRBD1. The trim removed 5 bases at V and 3 bases at J, leaving 7 bases unmatched. The CDR3 has 15 residues. The V gene's germline CDR1 is LNHNV and CDR2 YYDKDF (reference sequence). The CDR3 sequence is CATSPTDRGDTEAFF. The CDR3 bases are TGTGCCACCAGCCCGACGGACAGGGGAGACACTGAAGCTTTCTTT.

This clone was picked up one time. This rearrangement joins TRBV9 to TRBJ2-1, with D maybe TRBD1 (6 bases). Trimming took off 4 bases at V and 5 bases at J, with 16 bases between the two ends. The CDR3 runs to 15 residues. Per germline, CDR1 SGDLS and CDR2 YYNGEE. This CDR3 is CASSLSGTPHNEQFF. In nucleotides, the CDR3 is TGTGCCAGCAGCCTCTCCGGGACACCTCACAATGAGCAGTTCTTC. The variable domain in full, with the rest retrieved from reference TRBV9 and TRBJ2-1, is DSGVTQTPKHLITATGQRVTLRCSPRSGDLSVYWYQQSLDQGLQFLIQYYNGEERAKGNILERFSAQQFPDLHSELNLSSLELGDSALYFCASSLSGTPHNEQFFGPGTRLTVL.

The chain carries TRBV5-1 and TRBJ2-7; a possible D gene is TRBD2 (6 bases). The CDR3 has 12 residues. CDR1 SGHRS and CDR2 YFSETQ come from the germline V gene. V lost 7 bases and J lost 6, with 14 bases in between. In nucleotides, the CDR3 is TGCGCCAGCGGGCTCGGGGGTTCCGAGCAGTACTTC. Translating it yields CASGLGGSEQYF.

The chain links TRBV19 to TRBJ1-4, with D unclear. CDR1 is LNHDA and CDR2 is SQIVND in the germline V gene (reference sequence). Deletions cut 3 bases from V and 8 bases from J, with 16 bases between. This CDR3 comprises 15 residues. CDR3 sequence: CASSILEKGDEKLFF. CDR3 DNA sequence: TGTGCCAGTAGTATCCTGGAGAAAGGCGACGAAAAACTGTTTTTT.

The chain uses TRBV30 and TRBJ1-1; the match to TRBD1 covers 8 bases. V trimming: 1 base; J trimming: 5 bases; junction bases outside the gene matches: 9. Germline V CDR1 and CDR2: GTSNPN, SVGIG (reference sequence). The CDR3 totals 15 residues. The CDR3 region has the DNA TGTGCCTGGAGTGGGAAGGGACAGGCCCTAACTGAAGCTTTCTTT. This encodes CAWSGKGQALTEAFF.

The chain uses TRBV7-2 and TRBJ2-5, with 13 bases aligning to TRBD2. There are 16 residues in the CDR3. The J segment lost 2 bases and the V segment lost 3 bases, leaving 3 bases of the junction unmatched. Germline CDR1 reads SGHTA; CDR2 reads FQGNSA. CDR3: CASSFLLAGGQETQYF. As DNA, the CDR3 is TGTGCCAGCAGCTTCTTACTAGCGGGAGGGCAAGAGACCCAGTACTTC.

With respect to this clone: At the DNA level, this CDR3 is encoded by other sequences in the same sample as well. The rearrangement joins TRBV19 to TRBJ1-2; tentative D call: TRBD1 (5 bases). This CDR3 comprises 12 residues. V lost 5 bases and J 5 bases, leaving 9 bases between the germline ends. CDR1 is LNHDA and CDR2 is SQIVND in the germline V gene (reference sequence). The CDR3 spells CASSRGGYGYTF. For the CDR3, the DNA is TGTGCCAGTAGTCGGGGGGGTTATGGCTACACCTTC.

The genes are TRBV28 and TRBJ1-5, with 7 bases matching TRBD1. The CDR3 extends over 15 amino acids. CDR1 and CDR2 (germline): MDHEN, SYDVKM. The V and J ends lost 2 bases and 2 bases, in that order; junction bases with no gene match: 3. Here the CDR3 reads CASSLDRAGNQPQHF. CDR3 sequence (DNA): TGTGCCAGCAGTTTAGACAGGGCTGGCAATCAGCCCCAGCATTTT.

The rearrangement links TRBV19 to TRBJ1-2, with TRBD1 matching 10 bases. The V segment lost 6 bases and the J segment 2 bases; nucleotides outside the gene matches: 6. Germline CDR1 and CDR2: LNHDA and SQIVND (reference sequence). The CDR3 contains 15 residues. CDR3 in amino acids: CASRRPGQGNYGYTF. DNA for the CDR3: TGTGCCAGTAGGAGACCGGGACAGGGGAACTATGGCTACACCTTC.

The chain links TRBV7-3 to TRBJ2-7, with 12 bases fitting TRBD2. This CDR3 contains 15 residues. After removal of 4 bases from V and 5 bases from J, the junction contained 6 bases not matched to a gene. CDR1 and CDR2 (germline): SGHTA, FQGTGA. The CDR3: CASSSGLAGNNEQYF. The CDR3 DNA reads TGTGCCAGCAGCTCTGGACTAGCGGGAAACAACGAGCAGTACTTC.

The chain has TRBV7-2 and TRBJ2-7; 9 bases map to TRBD2. Germline CDR1 is SGHTA and CDR2 is FQGNSA. J was trimmed by 6 bases and V by 0 bases; bases with no gene match: 9. The CDR3 spans 16 residues. CDR3 residues: CASSLAGGRALGEQYF. CDR3 in DNA: TGTGCCAGCAGCTTAGCGGGCGGGAGGGCCTTGGGCGAGCAGTACTTC.

The chain is built from TRBV18 and TRBJ1-2; 9 bases fit TRBD1. The V segment lost 3 bases and the J segment 2 bases; nucleotides outside the gene matches: 1. Germline-derived CDR1 and CDR2 are KGHSH and LQKENI. This CDR3 is built from 14 residues. Here the CDR3 DNA reads TGTGCCAGCTCACCGACAGGGGGAAACTATGGCTACACCTTC. This codes for CASSPTGGNYGYTF. The full variable domain, rest sourced from reference TRBV18 and TRBJ1-2, is NAGVMQNPRHLVRRRGQEARLRCSPMKGHSHVYWYRQLPEEGLKFMVYLQKENIIDESGMPKERFSAEFPKEGPSILRIQQVVRGDSAAYFCASSPTGGNYGYTFGSGTRLTVV.

The rearrangement joins TRBV28 to TRBJ2-1; 10 nucleotides match TRBD1. J gave up 9 bases and V 11 bases, and 13 bases lay outside the gene matches. The CDR3 runs 14 residues. CDR1 and CDR2 (germline): MDHEN, SYDVKM. CDR3: CAAQGQGEAGEQFF. As DNA, the CDR3 is TGTGCCGCCCAAGGACAGGGGGAAGCGGGTGAGCAGTTCTTC. Filled out from reference TRBV28 and TRBJ2-1, the complete variable domain reads DVKVTQSSRYLVKRTGEKVFLECVQDMDHENMFWYRQDPGLGLRLIYFSYDVKMKEKGDIPEGYSVSREKKERFSLILESASTNQTSMYLCAAQGQGEAGEQFFGPGTRLTVL.

This clone has a single count. The chain uses TRBV4-2 and TRBJ2-1; 9 nucleotides match TRBD2. This CDR3 comprises 18 residues. CDR1 LGHNA and CDR2 YNFKEQ come from the germline V gene. V lost 0 bases and J lost 10; bases outside the gene matches: 16. The CDR3 sequence: CASSQDGGVKRGDGEQFF. CDR3 DNA sequence: TGTGCCAGCAGCCAAGATGGTGGGGTCAAGCGGGGGGATGGGGAGCAGTTCTTC.

V gene TRBV10-3 combines with J gene TRBJ1-1; D may be TRBD1 (6 bases). This CDR3 spans 15 amino acids. CDR1 and CDR2 from the germline V gene are ENHRY and SYGVKD. Trimming removed 7 bases at V and 6 bases at J, with 21 bases between. The CDR3 nucleotides read TGTGCCATCACCGAGTCAGGGGATCTGTCAGCTGAAGCTTTCTTT. It yields the protein CAITESGDLSAEAFF.

In this sample, this clone turned up once. V is TRBV7-2 and J is TRBJ1-1, with D maybe TRBD1 (5 bases). Germline CDR1 is SGHTA and CDR2 is FQGNSA. Trimming left V 1 base short and J 2 bases short, with 8 bases between. CDR3 length: 14 amino acids. CDR3 protein: CASSLVGGNTEAFF. CDR3 in DNA: TGTGCCAGCAGCTTAGTCGGGGGTAACACTGAAGCTTTCTTT.

This clone was counted between two and nine times. V is TRBV19 and J is TRBJ1-2, with a tentative D call TRBD1 (5 bases). The V gene lost 5 bases and the J gene lost 8 bases, with 15 bases spanning the gap. The germline gives CDR1 LNHDA, CDR2 SQIVND (reference sequence). The CDR3 loop spans 13 amino acids. CDR3 bases: TGTGCCAGTAGTCCCAGAGGGAGGGACGGCTACACCTTC. Translating gives CASSPRGRDGYTF.

The chain employs TRBV6-1 and TRBJ2-1; 7 nucleotides match TRBD2. The CDR3 is made up of 15 amino acids. The germline CDR1 and CDR2 sequences are MNHNS and SASEGT. J lost 7 bases, V lost 1 base, and 7 bases had no gene match. The DNA of the CDR3 is TGTGCCAGCAGTGAAGGGGGGGGAAGGCGGAATGAGCAGTTCTTC. Protein sequence: CASSEGGGRRNEQFF.

The chain couples TRBV4-3 to TRBJ2-2; 8 bases map to TRBD2. Germline V gene lookup returns CDR1 LGHNA and CDR2 YSLEER. There are 19 residues in the CDR3. J gave up 5 bases and V 0 bases, and 14 bases lay outside the gene matches. The CDR3 loop is CASSQDTGGLAGVTGELFF. The CDR3, as DNA: TGCGCCAGCAGCCAAGATACGGGAGGGTTGGCAGGGGTAACCGGGGAGCTGTTTTTT.

The chain joins TRBV18 to TRBJ2-3; D might be TRBD2 (6 bases). The CDR3 loop spans 14 amino acids. CDR1 and CDR2 (germline): KGHSH, LQKENI. The germline V and J ends were trimmed by 6 bases and 3 bases, with 13 bases remaining between them. The CDR3 bases are TGTGCCAGCTCCAGGACTACGGCGACAGATACGCAGTATTTT. It yields the protein CASSRTTATDTQYF. Filled out from reference TRBV18 and TRBJ2-3, the complete variable domain reads NAGVMQNPRHLVRRRGQEARLRCSPMKGHSHVYWYRQLPEEGLKFMVYLQKENIIDESGMPKERFSAEFPKEGPSILRIQQVVRGDSAAYFCASSRTTATDTQYFGPGTRLTVL.

The chain uses TRBV19 and TRBJ2-7, with 8 bases fitting TRBD2. This CDR3 contains 16 residues. CDR1 LNHDA and CDR2 SQIVND come from the germline V gene (reference sequence). Trimming cost V 7 bases and J 2 bases; bases outside gene matches: 13. The CDR3 coding sequence is TGTGCCAGTATTACGGGAGGGTTCCCGATCCCCTACGAGCAGTACTTC. It is translated as CASITGGFPIPYEQYF.

The V call is TRBV25-1, the J call TRBJ1-1, with 7 nucleotides matching TRBD1. Germline trimming cut 4 bases from V and 7 bases from J; bases unmatched to any gene: 9. Germline-derived CDR1 and CDR2 are MGHDK and SYGVNS. The CDR3 runs to 14 residues. CDR3 nucleotide sequence: TGTGCCAGCAGTGGGCAGACAGGGTTGGTTGAAGCTTTCTTT. Encoded protein: CASSGQTGLVEAFF.